The rows below give T cell receptor beta chains drawn from one sample of a study of T cells in localized non-small cell lung cancer. The repertoire was sequenced with immunoSEQ multiplex PCR; TCRdb's copy has only in-frame clones and lacks some. The table records about 30,000 clones, about 88% of them present only once. This specimen consisted of peripheral blood, obtained before any cancer treatment. Source of these receptors: a female donor older than 55 with stage I lung adenocarcinoma. Both conserved end residues are part of each CDR3. D genes are given only for firm matches. Size tells how often a clone was seen (once, few, many) or the class of an expanded clone, and some rows leave it out.

D,V,size,J,CDR3,DNA
TRBD1,TRBV27,.,TRBJ2-2,CASRRTGRNTGELFF,TGTGCCAGCAGACGGACAGGGAGAAACACCGGGGAGCTGTTTTTT
.,TRBV19,.,TRBJ2-1,CASSQGFRYNEQFF,TGTGCCAGTAGCCAGGGTTTTAGGTACAATGAGCAGTTCTTC
TRBD1,TRBV5-4,.,TRBJ1-2,CASSLVQGAPGGYTF,TGTGCCAGCAGCTTGGTCCAGGGGGCTCCTGGGGGCTACACCTTC
TRBD1,TRBV30,.,TRBJ2-1,CAWSVLGQGRYNEQFF,TGTGCCTGGAGTGTACTTGGACAGGGGAGGTACAATGAGCAGTTCTTC
.,TRBV5-4,.,TRBJ2-5,CASSSSGVGETQYF,TGTGCCAGCAGCTCTTCGGGGGTTGGGGAGACCCAGTACTTC
.,TRBV7-9,.,TRBJ2-2,CASSAQVTGELFF,TGTGCCAGCAGCGCCCAAGTCACCGGGGAGCTGTTTTTT
.,TRBV6-5,once,TRBJ1-1,CATKVPNTEAFF,TGTGCCACCAAGGTTCCGAACACTGAAGCTTTCTTT
.,TRBV6-6,.,TRBJ2-1,CASTSGASYNEQFF,TGTGCCAGCACCTCGGGGGCCTCCTACAATGAGCAGTTCTTC
TRBD1,TRBV7-2,.,TRBJ1-4,CASSSTGATNEKLFF,TGTGCCAGCAGCTCCACAGGGGCAACTAATGAAAAACTGTTTTTT
TRBD2,TRBV6-5,.,TRBJ2-2,CASSYTGLAATGELFF,TGTGCCAGCAGTTACACCGGACTAGCGGCCACCGGGGAGCTGTTTTTT
.,TRBV9,.,TRBJ2-3,CASNRRGLSTDTQYF,TGTGCCAGCAACCGGCGGGGATTAAGCACAGATACGCAGTATTTT
TRBD2,TRBV5-1,.,TRBJ2-3,CASTSGRESTDTQYF,TGCGCCAGCACTAGCGGGAGGGAGAGCACAGATACGCAGTATTTT
TRBD1,TRBV9,.,TRBJ1-2,CASSPLRTGFYGYTF,TGTGCCAGCAGCCCCCTTCGGACAGGCTTCTATGGCTACACCTTC
TRBD2,TRBV9,.,TRBJ2-3,CASSGLAGGPDTQYF,TGTGCCAGCAGCGGCCTAGCGGGAGGGCCGGATACGCAGTATTTT
TRBD2,TRBV18,.,TRBJ2-1,CASSLTSGRDNEQFF,TGTGCCAGCTCACTAACTAGCGGGAGGGACAATGAGCAGTTCTTC
TRBD2,TRBV27,.,TRBJ2-1,CASSFLRASGTSGGSSYNEQFF,TGTGCCAGCAGTTTCCTCAGGGCAAGTGGGACTAGCGGGGGTAGCTCCTACAATGAGCAGTTCTTC
TRBD1,TRBV30,.,TRBJ2-7,CAWSQGARYEQYF,TGTGCCTGGAGTCAGGGGGCGCGCTACGAGCAGTACTTC
.,TRBV9,.,TRBJ2-6,CASSVVGRGANVLTF,TGTGCCAGCAGCGTAGTAGGGCGCGGGGCCAACGTCCTGACTTTC
.,TRBV10-3,.,TRBJ2-1,CATTGTLYNEQFF,TGTGCCACCACCGGGACGCTCTACAATGAGCAGTTCTTC
.,TRBV5-1,.,TRBJ2-6,CASSLSGAASSGANVLTF,TGCGCCAGCAGCTTGTCGGGCGCTGCCAGCTCTGGGGCCAACGTCCTGACTTTC
TRBD2,TRBV28,.,TRBJ2-3,CASRGGLVGDTQYF,TGTGCCAGCAGGGGAGGACTAGTGGGAGATACGCAGTATTTT
.,TRBV6-7,.,TRBJ2-2,CASSYEAGWARGDTGELFF,TGTGCCAGCAGTTACGAGGCAGGTTGGGCCCGCGGCGACACCGGGGAGCTGTTTTTT
.,TRBV6-6,once,TRBJ1-5,CASRGRAGGQPQHF,TGTGCCAGCAGGGGCAGGGCTGGGGGTCAGCCCCAGCATTTT
.,TRBV18,.,TRBJ1-5,CASSPGQYSNQPQHF,TGTGCCAGCTCACCGGGTCAGTATAGCAATCAGCCCCAGCATTTT
.,TRBV18,.,TRBJ2-3,CASLASDTQYF,TGTGCCAGCCTAGCGTCAGATACGCAGTATTTT
.,TRBV5-1,.,TRBJ2-1,CASSLGVQGGYNEQFF,TGCGCCAGCAGCTTGGGGGTGCAAGGGGGTTACAATGAGCAGTTCTTC
TRBD1,TRBV5-1,.,TRBJ1-2,CASSLTGGNYGYTF,TGCGCCAGCAGCCTGACAGGGGGCAACTATGGCTACACCTTC
TRBD2,TRBV19,.,TRBJ2-1,CASSMAGTNNEQFF,TGTGCCAGTAGTATGGCAGGGACTAACAATGAGCAGTTCTTC
.,TRBV5-5,.,TRBJ2-5,CASSFVETQYF,TGTGCCAGCAGCTTTGTGGAGACCCAGTACTTC
TRBD2,TRBV11-1,.,TRBJ2-3,CASSPSSGETDTQYF,TGTGCCAGCAGCCCGTCTAGCGGGGAGACAGATACGCAGTATTTT
.,TRBV6-6,.,TRBJ1-2,CASSDYGYTF,TGTGCCAGCAGTGACTATGGCTACACCTTC
.,TRBV11-3,.,TRBJ2-1,CASSRRGGSSYNEQFF,TGTGCCAGCAGCCGCCGAGGGGGGAGCTCCTACAATGAGCAGTTCTTC
TRBD2,TRBV6-4,.,TRBJ2-2,CASRREGGTGELFF,TGTGCCAGCCGGAGGGAGGGAGGTACCGGGGAGCTGTTTTTT
TRBD2,TRBV5-1,.,TRBJ2-7,CASSLAPSGRARFDEQYF,TGCGCCAGCAGCTTGGCGCCCAGCGGGAGGGCCCGATTCGACGAGCAGTACTTC
.,TRBV5-6,once,TRBJ2-2,CASSFQSGELFF,TGTGCCAGCAGCTTTCAGTCCGGGGAGCTGTTTTTT
TRBD1,TRBV30,.,TRBJ2-7,CAWSPGQESYEQYF,TGTGCCTGGAGCCCTGGACAGGAGAGCTACGAGCAGTACTTC
TRBD1,TRBV27,.,TRBJ2-1,CASSFRDRNYNEQFF,TGTGCCAGCAGTTTCCGGGACAGAAACTACAATGAGCAGTTCTTC
.,TRBV6-1,.,TRBJ2-7,CASSESGFMLWEQYF,TGTGCCAGCAGTGAATCGGGGTTCATGCTATGGGAGCAGTACTTC
.,TRBV14,.,TRBJ2-6,CASSATSGANVLTF,TGTGCCAGCAGCGCGACAAGTGGGGCCAACGTCCTGACTTTC
.,TRBV5-6,.,TRBJ2-1,CASSWGWTGGIMWGNEQFF,TGTGCCAGCAGTTGGGGGTGGACGGGCGGGATTATGTGGGGTAATGAGCAGTTCTTC
.,TRBV21-1,once,TRBJ2-2,CASSRWTGPTNTGELFF,TGTGCCAGCAGCAGATGGACAGGCCCGACGAACACCGGGGAGCTGTTTTTT
TRBD1,TRBV5-6,.,TRBJ1-2,CASSLGDRANYGYTF,TGTGCCAGCAGCTTGGGGGACAGGGCAAACTATGGCTACACCTTC
TRBD1,TRBV5-4,.,TRBJ1-2,CASSLFSTGGLQGYTF,TGTGCCAGCAGCTTGTTCTCGACAGGGGGCCTCCAGGGCTACACCTTC
TRBD1,TRBV5-1,.,TRBJ1-1,CASRGQGMNTEAFF,TGCGCCAGCAGGGGACAGGGCATGAACACTGAAGCTTTCTTT
TRBD1,TRBV27,.,TRBJ2-1,CASSSGGAGGRLQFF,TGTGCCAGCAGTTCCGGAGGGGCAGGGGGCCGCTTGCAGTTCTTC
.,TRBV28,.,TRBJ2-7,CASTRYYEQYF,TGTGCCAGCACTAGATACTACGAGCAGTACTTC
TRBD2,TRBV28,.,TRBJ2-5,CASSSSGRIKTQYF,TGTGCCAGCAGTTCTAGCGGGAGGATTAAGACCCAGTACTTC